This entry lists 9 T cell receptor beta chains sequenced from one sample in a study of T cells in Graves' hyperthyroidism and ophthalmopathy. From RNA transcripts, TCR beta CDR3 regions were amplified. HTBI primers were the set used in a first-round RT-PCR of the TCR CDR3. TCRdb used MiXCR to reprocess the multiplex PCR reads, holding one entry per CDR3 protein. The sample includes roughly 520,000 distinct CDR3 sequences, approximately 25% of them seen just once. The specimen sequenced was blood. The receptors originated from a woman in her 30s with Graves' ophthalmopathy.

This sequence joins TRBV19 and TRBJ1-5; D is unclear. The germline V and J ends were trimmed by 7 bases and 0 bases, with 10 bases remaining between them. Germline CDR1 and CDR2: LNHDA and SQIVND (reference sequence). The CDR3 consists of 14 residues. The CDR3: CASNPLYSNQPQHF. CDR3 nucleotide sequence: TGTGCCAGTAATCCACTCTATAGCAATCAGCCCCAGCATTTT.

This clonotype came up many times. A much larger clone differs by one base, so this may be a read error. The rearrangement links TRBV6-1 to TRBJ1-5; possible D gene TRBD1, 6 bases. This CDR3 contains 15 residues. From germline, CDR1 is MNHNS and CDR2 SASEGT. The V and J ends lost 8 bases and 3 bases respectively, with 17 bases between them. As DNA, the CDR3 is TGTGCCAGCGGACCAGGGGAGGGGAACAATCAGCCCCAGCATTTT. Protein: CASGPGEGNNQPQHF.

This clonotype was detected many times. The chain recombines TRBV12-3 or TRBV12-4 with TRBJ2-7; no clear D gene. This CDR3 spans 17 amino acids. The V end was cut by 4 bases, the J end by 3 bases, with 22 bases between. In DNA form, the CDR3 reads TGTGCCAGCAGTTACGATTCCTGGAGACGGATTAACTACGAGCAGTACTTC. It codes for CASSYDSWRRINYEQYF.

This clonotype came up many times. CDR3 DNA sequence: TGTGCCAGCAGCTGGGATGGGGGAAGCAATCAGCCCCAGCATTTT. Protein: CASSWDGGSNQPQHF. The V and J genes are TRBV11-2 and TRBJ1-5; D possibly corresponds to TRBD1 (5 bases). The CDR3 has 15 amino acids. V was trimmed by 4 bases and J by 1 base, leaving 11 bases between them. Germline CDR1 reads SGHAT; CDR2 reads FQNNGV.

This clonotype was seen many times. The chain employs TRBV10-3 and TRBJ1-1; no definite D call. Per germline, CDR1 ENHRY and CDR2 SYGVKD. V was trimmed by 4 bases and J by 0 bases, leaving 15 bases between them. The CDR3 sequence is 16 residues long. CDR3 nucleotide sequence: TGTGCCATCAGTGGAGACTTCCTGGGGATGAACACTGAAGCTTTCTTT. It is translated as CAISGDFLGMNTEAFF.

CDR3 protein: CAWSGRVEQPQHF. DNA for the CDR3: TGTGCCTGGAGTGGGAGGGTGGAACAGCCCCAGCATTTT. This sequence joins TRBV30 and TRBJ1-5; D gene unclear. Per germline, CDR1 GTSNPN and CDR2 SVGIG (reference sequence). V lost 1 base and J 7 bases, leaving 11 bases between the germline ends. CDR3 length equals 13 residues.

Remarks on this clonotype: Just one base apart from a much larger clone, this may be a read error. The V gene is TRBV6-1, the J gene TRBJ2-2, with D maybe TRBD2 (6 bases). Looked up from germline, CDR1 is MNHNS and CDR2 is SASEGT. The CDR3 covers 13 residues. Deletions cut 9 bases from V and 7 bases from J, with 15 bases between. In DNA, the CDR3 is TGTGCCAGTGAGTGGGCGGGAAGCGGGGAGCTGTTTTTT. Translated, it gives CASEWAGSGELFF.

This clonotype occurred a few times. This chain joins TRBV2 and TRBJ2-3, with D possibly called TRBD1 or TRBD2 (6 bases each). The length of the CDR3 is 16 residues. V gave up 3 bases and J gave up 5 bases, with 18 bases separating them. Germline CDR1 reads SNHLY; CDR2 reads FYNNEI. CDR3: CASSDRRGMGGDTQYF. CDR3 coding DNA: TGTGCCAGCAGTGACCGGAGGGGGATGGGCGGAGATACGCAGTATTTT.

This clonotype was detected ten times or more. The chain couples TRBV20-1 to TRBJ2-7, with 9 bases lining up with TRBD2. Trimming took 0 bases from V and 0 from J; bases not matched to a gene: 6. The CDR3 extends over 16 amino acids. Per germline, CDR1 DFQATT and CDR2 SNEGSKA (reference sequence). The DNA of the CDR3 is TGCAGTGCTAGAGATCTGCGGACTAGCGACTCCTACGAGCAGTACTTC. Amino acids: CSARDLRTSDSYEQYF.